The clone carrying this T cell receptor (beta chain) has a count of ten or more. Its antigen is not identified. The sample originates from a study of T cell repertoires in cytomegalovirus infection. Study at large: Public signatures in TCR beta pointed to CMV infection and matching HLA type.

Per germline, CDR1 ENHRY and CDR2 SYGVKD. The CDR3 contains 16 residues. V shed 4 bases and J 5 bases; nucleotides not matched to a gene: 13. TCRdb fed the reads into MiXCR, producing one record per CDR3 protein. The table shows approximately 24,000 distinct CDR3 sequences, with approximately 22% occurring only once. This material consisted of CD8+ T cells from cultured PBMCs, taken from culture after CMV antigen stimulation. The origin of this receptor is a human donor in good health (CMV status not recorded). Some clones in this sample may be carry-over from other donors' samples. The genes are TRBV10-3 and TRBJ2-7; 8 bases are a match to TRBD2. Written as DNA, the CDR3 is TGTGCCATCAGTGGGTTCGGCGGGGGGAATCTCGACGAGCAGTACTTC. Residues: CAISGFGGGNLDEQYF.